Below, 4 T cell receptor beta chains from the same sample are listed, as sequenced in a study of cytomegalovirus exposure and HLA in healthy donors. The PCR ran on 60 Vbeta and 13 Jbeta primers. The method was immunoSEQ multiplex PCR; TCRdb's version includes in-frame clones alone and lacks a portion of them. The repertoire holds 100,000 or so clones, with about 81% as singletons. Sequenced: PBMCs. These receptors all stem from a man under 40 in good health and CMV-seronegative.

The V gene is TRBV7-9, the J gene TRBJ2-7; 10 bases align to TRBD1. J was trimmed by 5 bases and V by 0 bases; bases with no gene match: 10. The length of the CDR3 is 17 residues. Germline V gene data show CDR1 as SEHNR and CDR2 as FQNEAQ (reference sequence). The CDR3, as DNA: TGTGCCAGCAGCTTAGCGTGGGTGGGGGACAGGGGCCACGAGCAGTACTTC. Protein: CASSLAWVGDRGHEQYF.

The chain couples TRBV6-5 to TRBJ2-2; 7 bases map to TRBD1. The CDR3 is 15 amino acids. CDR1 and CDR2 (germline): MNHEY, SVGAGI. J was trimmed by 6 bases and V by 0 bases; bases with no gene match: 4. The CDR3 DNA reads TGTGCCAGCAGTTACTCGCGACAGGGTTCCGGGGAGCTGTTTTTT. The encoded protein is CASSYSRQGSGELFF.

This clone was seen a single time. The chain couples TRBV4-1 to TRBJ2-5, with 11 positions matching TRBD2. V was clipped by 0 bases and J by 5 bases; unmatched bases: 5. Germline CDR1 and CDR2: MGHRA and YSYEKL. CDR3 length: 16 residues. The DNA of the CDR3 is TGCGCCAGCAGCCAAGAAGCTAGCGGGAGGAGCGAGACCCAGTACTTC. Amino acids: CASSQEASGRSETQYF.

The CDR3 sequence is CASSPWAGAQADTQYF. For the CDR3, the DNA is TGTGCCAGCAGCCCCTGGGCGGGGGCGCAGGCAGATACGCAGTATTTT. The V gene is TRBV7-9, the J gene TRBJ2-3; D may be TRBD2 (7 bases). V was cut by 5 bases and J by 4 bases, with 19 bases left in between. Germline V gives CDR1 SEHNR, CDR2 FQNEAQ (reference sequence). The CDR3 is 16 residues long.